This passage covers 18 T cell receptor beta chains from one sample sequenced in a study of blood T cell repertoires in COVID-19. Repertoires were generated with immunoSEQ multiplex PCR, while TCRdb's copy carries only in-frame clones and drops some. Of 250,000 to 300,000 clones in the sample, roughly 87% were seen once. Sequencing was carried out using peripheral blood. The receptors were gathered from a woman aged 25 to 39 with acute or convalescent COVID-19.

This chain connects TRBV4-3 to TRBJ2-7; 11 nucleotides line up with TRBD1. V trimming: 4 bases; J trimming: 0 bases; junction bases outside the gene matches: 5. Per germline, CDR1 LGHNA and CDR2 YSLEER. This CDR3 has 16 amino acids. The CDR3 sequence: CASSRGQGAPSYEQYF. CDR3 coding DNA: TGCGCCAGCAGCCGAGGACAGGGGGCCCCCTCCTACGAGCAGTACTTC.

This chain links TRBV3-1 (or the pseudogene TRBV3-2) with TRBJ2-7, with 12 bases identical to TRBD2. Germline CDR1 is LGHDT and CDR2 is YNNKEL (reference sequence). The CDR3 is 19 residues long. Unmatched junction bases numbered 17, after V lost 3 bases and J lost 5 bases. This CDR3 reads CASSQGLGLAGGLRHEQYF. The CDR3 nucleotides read TGTGCCAGCAGCCAGGGATTAGGCCTAGCGGGAGGGTTGCGCCACGAGCAGTACTTC.

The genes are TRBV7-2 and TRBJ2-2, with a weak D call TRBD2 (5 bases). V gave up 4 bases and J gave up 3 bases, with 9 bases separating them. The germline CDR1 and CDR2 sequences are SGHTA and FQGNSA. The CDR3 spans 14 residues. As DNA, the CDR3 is TGTGCCAGCAGCTCCATAGCGCACACCGGGGAGCTGTTTTTT. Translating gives CASSSIAHTGELFF.

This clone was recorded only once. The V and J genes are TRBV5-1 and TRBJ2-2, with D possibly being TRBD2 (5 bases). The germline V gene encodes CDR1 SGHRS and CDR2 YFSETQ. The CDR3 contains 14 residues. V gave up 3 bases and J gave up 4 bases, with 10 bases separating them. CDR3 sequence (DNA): TGCGCCAGCAGCTACGGGAAGGGCACCGGGGAGCTGTTTTTT. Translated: CASSYGKGTGELFF. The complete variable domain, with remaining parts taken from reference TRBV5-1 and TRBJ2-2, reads KAGVTQTPRYLIKTRGQQVTLSCSPISGHRSVSWYQQTPGQGLQFLFEYFSETQRNKGNFPGRFSGRQFSNSRSEMNVSTLELGDSALYLCASSYGKGTGELFFGEGSRLTVL.

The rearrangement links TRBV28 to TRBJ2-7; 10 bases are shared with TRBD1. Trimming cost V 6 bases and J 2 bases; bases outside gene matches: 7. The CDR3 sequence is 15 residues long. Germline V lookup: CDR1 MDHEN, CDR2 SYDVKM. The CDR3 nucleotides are TGTGCCAGCAGGGGGGCGGGACAGGGGACCTACGAGCAGTACTTC. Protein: CASRGAGQGTYEQYF.

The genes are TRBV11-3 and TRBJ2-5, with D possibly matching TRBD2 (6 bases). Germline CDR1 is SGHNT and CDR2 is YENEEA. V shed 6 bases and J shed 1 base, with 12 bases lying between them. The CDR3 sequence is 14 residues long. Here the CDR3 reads CASRGGRRQETQYF. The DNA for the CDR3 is TGTGCCAGCAGGGGGGGACGGCGCCAAGAGACCCAGTACTTC.

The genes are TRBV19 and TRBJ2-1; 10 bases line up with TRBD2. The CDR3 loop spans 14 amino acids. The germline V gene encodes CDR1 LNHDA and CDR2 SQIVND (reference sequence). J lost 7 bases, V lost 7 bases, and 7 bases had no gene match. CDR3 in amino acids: CASKPGLASNEQFF. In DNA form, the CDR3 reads TGTGCCAGTAAGCCGGGACTAGCGTCGAATGAGCAGTTCTTC.

Written as DNA, the CDR3 is TGTGCCAGCAGCCCCCGGGCCCTAACGGGAGGAGAGACCCAGTACTTC. As protein: CASSPRALTGGETQYF. This sequence joins TRBV7-2 and TRBJ2-5, with TRBD2 matching over 7 bases. V lost 5 bases, J lost 4 bases, and 13 bases stayed unmatched. Germline-derived CDR1 and CDR2 are SGHTA and FQGNSA. This CDR3 is 16 amino acids long.

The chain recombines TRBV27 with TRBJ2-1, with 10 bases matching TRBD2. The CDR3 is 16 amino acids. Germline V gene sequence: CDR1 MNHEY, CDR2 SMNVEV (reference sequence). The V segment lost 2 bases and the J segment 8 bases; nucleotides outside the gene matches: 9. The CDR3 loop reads CASSLAPSGSSHEQFF. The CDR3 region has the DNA TGTGCCAGCAGTTTAGCCCCTAGCGGGAGTTCTCATGAGCAGTTCTTC.

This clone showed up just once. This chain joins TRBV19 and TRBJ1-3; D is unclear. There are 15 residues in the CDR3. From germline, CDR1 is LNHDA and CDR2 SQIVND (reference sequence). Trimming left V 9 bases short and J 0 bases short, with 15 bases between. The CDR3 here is CASSLDGFSGNTIYF. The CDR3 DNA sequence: TGTGCCAGCTCACTAGACGGATTCTCTGGAAACACCATATATTTT.

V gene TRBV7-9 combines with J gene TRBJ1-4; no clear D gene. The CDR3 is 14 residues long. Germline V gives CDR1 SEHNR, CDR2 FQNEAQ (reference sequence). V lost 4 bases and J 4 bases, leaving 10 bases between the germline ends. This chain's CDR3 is CASSSEGLNEKLFF. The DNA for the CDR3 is TGTGCCAGCAGCTCCGAGGGCCTTAATGAAAAACTGTTTTTT.

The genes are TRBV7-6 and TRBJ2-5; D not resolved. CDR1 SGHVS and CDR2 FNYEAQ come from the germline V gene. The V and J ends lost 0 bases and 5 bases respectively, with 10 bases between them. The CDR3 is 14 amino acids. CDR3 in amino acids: CASSLAAGRETQYF. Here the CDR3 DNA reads TGTGCCAGCAGCTTAGCGGCAGGCCGGGAGACCCAGTACTTC.

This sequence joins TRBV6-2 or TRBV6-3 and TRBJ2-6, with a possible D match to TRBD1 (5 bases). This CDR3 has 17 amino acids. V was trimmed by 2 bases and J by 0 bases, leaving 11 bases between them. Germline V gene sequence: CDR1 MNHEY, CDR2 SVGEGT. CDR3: CASSYGHSLSGANVLTF. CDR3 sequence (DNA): TGTGCCAGCAGTTACGGACATAGTCTCTCTGGGGCCAACGTCCTGACTTTC.

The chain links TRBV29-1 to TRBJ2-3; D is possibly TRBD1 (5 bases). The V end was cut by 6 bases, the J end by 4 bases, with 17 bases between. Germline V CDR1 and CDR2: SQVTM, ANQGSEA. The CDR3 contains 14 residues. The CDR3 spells CSVNPKGWADTQYF. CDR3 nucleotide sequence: TGCAGCGTAAACCCCAAGGGGTGGGCAGATACGCAGTATTTT.

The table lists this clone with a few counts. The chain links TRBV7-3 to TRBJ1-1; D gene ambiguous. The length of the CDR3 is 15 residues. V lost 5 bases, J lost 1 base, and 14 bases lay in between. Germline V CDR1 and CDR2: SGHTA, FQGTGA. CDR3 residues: CASSPSPSGNTEAFF. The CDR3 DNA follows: TGTGCCAGCAGCCCAAGTCCGTCAGGGAACACTGAAGCTTTCTTT.

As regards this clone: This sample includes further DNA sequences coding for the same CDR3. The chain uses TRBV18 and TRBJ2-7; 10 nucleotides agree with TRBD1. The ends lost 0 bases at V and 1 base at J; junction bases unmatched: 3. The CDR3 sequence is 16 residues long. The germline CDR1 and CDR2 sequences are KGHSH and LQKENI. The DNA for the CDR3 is TGTGCCAGCTCACCACCGACAGGGGGCTATTCCTACGAGCAGTACTTC. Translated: CASSPPTGGYSYEQYF.

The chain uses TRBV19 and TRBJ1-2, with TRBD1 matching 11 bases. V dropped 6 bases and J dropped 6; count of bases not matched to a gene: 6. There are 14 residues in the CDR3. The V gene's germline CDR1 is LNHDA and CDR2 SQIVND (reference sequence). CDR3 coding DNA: TGTGCCAGTAGCGGGGACAGGGGGGGCCATGGCTACACCTTC. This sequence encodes CASSGDRGGHGYTF.

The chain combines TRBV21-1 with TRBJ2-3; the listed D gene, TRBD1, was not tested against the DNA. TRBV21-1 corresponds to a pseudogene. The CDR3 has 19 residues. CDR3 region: CASSKDRTTGVGGTDTQYF. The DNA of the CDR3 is TGTGCCAGCAGCAAAGACCGCACTACAGGGGTGGGAGGCACAGATACGCAGTATTTT.